This T cell receptor beta chain was sequenced in a study of blood T cell repertoires in COVID-19. Across the whole study: In each case, the material was cDNA or gDNA derived from T cells, B-cell-depleted T cells, or PBMCs.

Germline V gene data show CDR1 as SGHRS and CDR2 as YFSETQ. The CDR3 totals 15 residues. V lost 0 bases, J lost 8 bases, and 3 bases stayed unmatched. Authors' analysis steps: Reference gene primer amplification yielded estimated nucleated cell counts. Libraries were prepared by immunoSEQ multiplex PCR; TCRdb keeps only in-frame clonotypes and omits some of them. That table is the source of V, J and clone size, and D and trimming were worked out from the DNA. The sample has approximately 170,000 clones; about 85% are singletons. The sequence was obtained from a man aged 80 or over with COVID-19, enrolled during active disease. The rearrangement links TRBV5-1 to TRBJ1-6; 9 nucleotides agree with TRBD1. The source material was peripheral blood. DNA for the CDR3: TGCGCCAGCAGCTTGGCTGGACAGGGGTATTCACCCCTCCACTTT. This encodes CASSLAGQGYSPLHF.